This T cell receptor beta chain was retrieved from a study of OX40 agonist ivuxolimab in advanced cancers. General notes on the study: Ivuxolimab was an agonistic, fully human IgG2 monoclonal antibody directed against OX40 (CD134), a costimulatory receptor. Intravenous ivuxolimab was administered to patients every 2 weeks at six dose levels: 0.01, 0.1, 0.3, 1.5, 3 and 10 mg/kg. The paper covers the monotherapy dose-escalation part of the phase I ivuxolimab trial, which included N ≈ 57 patients. Among the roughly 54 dose-escalation patients, roughly 20 had hepatocellular carcinoma, roughly 15 melanoma, 9 renal cell carcinoma and 9 head and neck cancer. Prior anti-PD-1, anti-PD-L1 or anti-CTLA-4 therapy was permitted, and 35% to 40% of dose-escalation patients had received checkpoint inhibitors. Three dose-escalation patients achieved partial responses, one with hepatocellular carcinoma and two with cutaneous melanoma. A male proportion of 70% to 90% and a mean age of approximately 62 years, ranging from roughly 23 to 85, were recorded for the dose-escalation cohort. Peripheral TCRbeta sequencing was intended to test whether TCR sequence diversity was altered and clonal T-cell expansion was caused by ivuxolimab. Points the paper makes about the study in general: The antigen specificity of the clonally expanded peripheral T cells was not determined. At doses of 0.1 to 3.0 mg/kg, clonal expansion of both CD4+ and CD8+ blood T cells was observed from baseline to week 6. After ivuxolimab, CD8+ T cells had more expanded clones than CD4+ T cells on average. Low levels of normalized T-cell clonal expansion were also shown by some nonresponding patients. In the 0.1-3.0 mg/kg groups, partial responders had among the lowest normalized peripheral clonal expansion, particularly in CD8+ T cells.

Comment on this clone: The antigen it binds to is not known. One junction end does not reproduce the germline sequence, and a read error may be involved.

The CDR3 contains 14 residues, cysteine and phenylalanine counted. Solely the CDR3 DNA is kept, with 42 bases framed from the first base. CDR1 and CDR2, per the germline V gene, are MDHEN and SYDVKM. Patients with autoimmune disease history or receiving systemic immunosuppression were excluded from the trial. Peripheral blood for TCR sequencing was collected from all dose cohorts at baseline, on cycle 4 day 1, and on cycle 7 day 1. The samples were taken from a phase I, first-in-human, multicenter, open-label dose-escalation trial of ivuxolimab. The trial enrolled adults with locally advanced or metastatic head and neck squamous cell, hepatocellular, melanoma or renal cell carcinoma. Before TCR sequencing, CD4+ T cells and CD8+ T cells were sorted from peripheral blood as separate populations. To sequence the TCRbeta CDR3 region, genomic DNA was isolated from the sorted cells. The immunoSEQ Assay was used to sequence the TCRbeta CDR3 regions. TCRdb re-hosts the immuneACCESS table, in-frame sequences only. Its copies lack some clones; in the studies checked, an unresolved V gene accounts for under half of them, and the cause for the rest is not known. The sample table lists under 75,000 clones, approximately 90% of them with a count of one. Clones ranked in the top ten supply approximately 0.61% of the sample.

The sequencing used CD4+ or CD8+ T cells sorted from blood, collected in a trial of the OX40 agonist ivuxolimab. Rearrangement joined TRBV28 to TRBJ2-1, with no D gene named confidently. The receptor's source is an adult with an advanced solid tumor such as melanoma, head and neck, liver or kidney cancer. In nucleotide form, the sequence is TGCGCCAGCAGCCGAGATGGGCGAAACAATGAGCAGTTCTTC. Translated, it gives CASSRDGRNNEQFF. Extended through the reference TRBV28 and TRBJ2-1 proteins, this CDR3 yields the full variable domain: DVKVTQSSRYLVKRTGEKVFLECVQDMDHENMFWYRQDPGLGLRLIYFSYDVKMKEKGDIPEGYSVSREKKERFSLILESASTNQTSMYLCASSRDGRNNEQFFGPGTRLTVL.